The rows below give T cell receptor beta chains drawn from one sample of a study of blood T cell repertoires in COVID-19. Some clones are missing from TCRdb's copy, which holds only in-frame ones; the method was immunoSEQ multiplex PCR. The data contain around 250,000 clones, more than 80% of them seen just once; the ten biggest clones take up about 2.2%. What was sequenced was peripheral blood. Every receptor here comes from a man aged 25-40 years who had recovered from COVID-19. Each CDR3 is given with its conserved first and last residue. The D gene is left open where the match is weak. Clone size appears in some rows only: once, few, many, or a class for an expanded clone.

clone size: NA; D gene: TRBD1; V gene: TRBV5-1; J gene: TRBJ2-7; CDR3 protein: CASSPGTGGRPDYEQYF; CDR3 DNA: TGCGCCAGCAGCCCAGGGACAGGGGGGCGACCAGACTACGAGCAGTACTTC
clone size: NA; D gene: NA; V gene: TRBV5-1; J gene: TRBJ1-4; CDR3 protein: CASSLYGTRNEKLFF; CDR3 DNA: TGCGCCAGCAGCCTGTATGGGACAAGAAATGAAAAACTGTTTTTT
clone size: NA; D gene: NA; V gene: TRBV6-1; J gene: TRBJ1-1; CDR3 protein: CASSEKPGRNTEAFF; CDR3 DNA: TGTGCCAGCAGTGAAAAACCGGGGAGGAACACTGAAGCTTTCTTT
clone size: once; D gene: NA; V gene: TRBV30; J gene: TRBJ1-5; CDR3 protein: CAGGGSGVTGPYSNQPQHF; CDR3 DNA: TGTGCCGGCGGGGGCAGCGGAGTAACAGGCCCGTATAGCAATCAGCCCCAGCATTTT
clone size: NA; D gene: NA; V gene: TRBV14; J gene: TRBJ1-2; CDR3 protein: CASSQGTAYVYGYTF; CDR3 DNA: TGTGCCAGCAGCCAAGGGACAGCCTATGTCTATGGCTACACCTTC
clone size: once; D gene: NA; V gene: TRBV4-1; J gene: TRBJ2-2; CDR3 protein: CASSLTLGTGELFF; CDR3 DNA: TGCGCCAGCAGCCTGACTTTGGGTACCGGGGAGCTGTTTTTT
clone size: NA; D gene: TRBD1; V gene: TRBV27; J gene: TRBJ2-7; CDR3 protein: CASSKDRVGSYEQYF; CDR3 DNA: TGTGCCAGCAGTAAGGACAGGGTGGGATCCTACGAGCAGTACTTC
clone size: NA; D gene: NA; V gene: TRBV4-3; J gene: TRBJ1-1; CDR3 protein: CASSGRGLLNTEAFF; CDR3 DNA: TGCGCCAGCAGCGGTAGGGGTTTACTGAACACTGAAGCTTTCTTT
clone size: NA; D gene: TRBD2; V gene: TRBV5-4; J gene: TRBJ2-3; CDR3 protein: CASTPKRGESTDTQYF; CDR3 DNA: TGTGCCAGCACCCCCAAGCGGGGGGAAAGCACAGATACGCAGTATTTT
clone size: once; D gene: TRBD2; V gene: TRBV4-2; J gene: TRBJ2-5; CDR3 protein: CASSHAGTSGEIETQYF; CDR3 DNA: TGTGCCAGCAGCCATGCTGGGACTAGCGGGGAGATAGAGACCCAGTACTTC
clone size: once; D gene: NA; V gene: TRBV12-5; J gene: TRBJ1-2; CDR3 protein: CASGLPGIDYGYTF; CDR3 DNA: TGTGCTAGTGGTTTGCCGGGAATTGACTATGGCTACACCTTC
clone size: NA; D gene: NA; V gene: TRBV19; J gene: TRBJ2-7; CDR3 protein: CASSRDYGEQYF; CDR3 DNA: TGTGCCAGTAGCCGGGATTACGGCGAGCAGTACTTC
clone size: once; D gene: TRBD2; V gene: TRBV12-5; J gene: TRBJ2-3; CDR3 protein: CASGSGLAGSTDTQYF; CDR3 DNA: TGTGCTAGTGGTTCGGGACTAGCGGGAAGTACAGATACGCAGTATTTT
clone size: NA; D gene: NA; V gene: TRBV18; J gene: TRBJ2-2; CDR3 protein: CASSPTPGQNTGELFF; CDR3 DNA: TGTGCCAGCTCTCCTACCCCGGGACAGAACACCGGGGAGCTGTTTTTT
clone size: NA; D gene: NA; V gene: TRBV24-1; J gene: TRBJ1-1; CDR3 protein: CATSDYRHCEAFF; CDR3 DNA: TGTGCCACCAGTGATTACAGGCACTGTGAAGCTTTCTTT
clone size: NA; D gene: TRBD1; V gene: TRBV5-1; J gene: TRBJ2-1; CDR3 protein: CASSPGTGRTYNEQFF; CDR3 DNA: TGCGCCAGCAGCCCAGGGACAGGGCGGACCTACAATGAGCAGTTCTTC
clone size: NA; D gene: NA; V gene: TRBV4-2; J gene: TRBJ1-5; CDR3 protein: CASSYLRAGNQPQHF; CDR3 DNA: TGTGCCAGCAGCTACCTCAGGGCGGGCAATCAGCCCCAGCATTTT
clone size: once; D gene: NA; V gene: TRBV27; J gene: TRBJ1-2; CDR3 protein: CASSFGGIGAGYTF; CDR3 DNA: TGTGCCAGCAGTTTCGGGGGAATCGGGGCAGGCTACACCTTC
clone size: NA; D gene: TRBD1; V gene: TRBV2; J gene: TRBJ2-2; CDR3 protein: CASPRDRYSNTGELFF; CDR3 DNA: TGTGCCAGCCCACGGGACAGATACTCGAACACCGGGGAGCTGTTTTTT
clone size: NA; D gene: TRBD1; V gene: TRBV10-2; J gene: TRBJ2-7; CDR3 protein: CASGAGTGGIRVWEQYF; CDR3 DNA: TGCGCCAGCGGGGCCGGGACAGGGGGTATAAGGGTATGGGAGCAGTACTTC
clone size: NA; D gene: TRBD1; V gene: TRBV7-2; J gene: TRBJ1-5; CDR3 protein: CASSFSLTGGLANQPQHF; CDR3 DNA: TGTGCCAGCAGCTTCTCACTGACAGGGGGCCTAGCAAATCAGCCCCAGCATTTT
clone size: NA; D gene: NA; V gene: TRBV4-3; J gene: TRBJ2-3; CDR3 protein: CASSQDAGAYSGTQYF; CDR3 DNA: TGCGCCAGCAGCCAAGATGCGGGGGCCTACAGTGGTACGCAGTATTTT
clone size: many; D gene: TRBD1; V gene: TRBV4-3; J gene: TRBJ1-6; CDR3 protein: CASNDRVNSPLHF; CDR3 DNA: TGCGCCAGCAATGACAGGGTGAATTCACCCCTCCACTTT
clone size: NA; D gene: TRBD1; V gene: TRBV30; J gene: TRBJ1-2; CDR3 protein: CAWSERQGDGYTF; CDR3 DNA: TGTGCCTGGAGTGAAAGACAGGGTGATGGCTACACCTTC
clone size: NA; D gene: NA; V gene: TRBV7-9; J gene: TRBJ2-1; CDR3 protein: CASSPTWRGDNEQFF; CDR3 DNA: TGTGCCAGCAGCCCGACATGGCGGGGAGACAATGAGCAGTTCTTC
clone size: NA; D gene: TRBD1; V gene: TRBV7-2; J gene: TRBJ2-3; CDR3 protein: CASSLDRGRLTDTQYF; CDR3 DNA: TGTGCCAGCAGCTTAGACAGGGGACGGTTGACAGATACGCAGTATTTT
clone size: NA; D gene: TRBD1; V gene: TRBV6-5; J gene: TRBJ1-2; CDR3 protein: CASRQGAGGYTF; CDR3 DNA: TGTGCCAGCAGGCAGGGGGCAGGTGGCTACACCTTC
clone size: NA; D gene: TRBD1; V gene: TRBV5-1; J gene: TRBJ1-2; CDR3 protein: CASSFQPGTGGFGYTF; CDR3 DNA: TGCGCCAGCAGCTTCCAGCCCGGGACAGGAGGGTTTGGCTACACCTTC
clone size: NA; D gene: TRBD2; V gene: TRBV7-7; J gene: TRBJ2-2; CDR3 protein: CASSLTSGGASGTGELFF; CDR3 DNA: TGTGCCAGCAGCCTTACTAGCGGGGGGGCCTCGGGCACCGGGGAGCTGTTTTTT
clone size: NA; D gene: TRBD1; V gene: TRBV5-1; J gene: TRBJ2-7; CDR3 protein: CASGRDSYEQYF; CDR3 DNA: TGCGCCAGCGGCCGGGACAGCTACGAGCAGTACTTC
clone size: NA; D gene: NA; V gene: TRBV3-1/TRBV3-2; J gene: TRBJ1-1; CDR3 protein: CASSRRMTEAFF; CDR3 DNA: TGTGCCAGCAGCCGCAGAATGACTGAAGCTTTCTTT
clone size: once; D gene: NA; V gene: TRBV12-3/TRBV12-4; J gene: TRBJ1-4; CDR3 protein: CASSLSGGEKLFF; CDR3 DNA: TGTGCCAGCAGTTTATCTGGAGGTGAAAAACTGTTTTTT
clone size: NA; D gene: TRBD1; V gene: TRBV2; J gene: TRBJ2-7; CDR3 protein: CATQTGDGFYEQYF; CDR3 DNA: TGTGCCACTCAAACAGGGGACGGATTCTACGAGCAGTACTTC
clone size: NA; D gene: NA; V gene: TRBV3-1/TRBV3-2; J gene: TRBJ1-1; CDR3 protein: CASSQEADRRTEAFF; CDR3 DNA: TGTGCCAGCAGCCAAGAAGCTGACAGGCGCACTGAAGCTTTCTTT
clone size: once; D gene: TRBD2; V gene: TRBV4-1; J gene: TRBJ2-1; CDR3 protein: CASSQGPTSGGPGGGEQFF; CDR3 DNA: TGCGCCAGCAGCCAAGGCCCGACTAGCGGGGGTCCGGGAGGGGGTGAGCAGTTCTTC
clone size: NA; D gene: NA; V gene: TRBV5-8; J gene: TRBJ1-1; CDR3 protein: CASSWEILDYTEAFF; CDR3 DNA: TGTGCCAGCAGCTGGGAGATTCTCGACTACACTGAAGCTTTCTTT
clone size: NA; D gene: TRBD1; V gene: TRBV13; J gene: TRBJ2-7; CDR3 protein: CASSLGATGLYEQYF; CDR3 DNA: TGTGCCAGCAGCTTAGGGGCGACAGGGCTATACGAGCAGTACTTC
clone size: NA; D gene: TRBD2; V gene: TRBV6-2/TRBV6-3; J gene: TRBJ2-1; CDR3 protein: CASSWTSGGAYNEQFF; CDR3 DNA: TGTGCCAGCAGCTGGACTAGCGGGGGGGCCTACAATGAGCAGTTCTTC
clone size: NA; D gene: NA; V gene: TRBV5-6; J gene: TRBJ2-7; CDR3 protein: CASSYGTLYEQYF; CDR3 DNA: TGTGCCAGCAGCTATGGGACATTGTACGAGCAGTACTTC
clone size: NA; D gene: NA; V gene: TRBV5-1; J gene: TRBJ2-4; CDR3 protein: CASSPFNQNIQYF; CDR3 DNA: TGCGCCAGCAGCCCGTTTAATCAAAACATTCAGTACTTC
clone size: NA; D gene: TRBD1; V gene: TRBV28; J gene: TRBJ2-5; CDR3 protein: CASSADRDGETQYF; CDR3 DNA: TGTGCCAGCAGTGCCGACAGGGACGGAGAGACCCAGTACTTC
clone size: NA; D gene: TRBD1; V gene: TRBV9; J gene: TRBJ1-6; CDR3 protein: CASKPGGSDSPLHF; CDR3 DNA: TGTGCCAGCAAACCAGGGGGCTCCGATTCACCCCTCCACTTT
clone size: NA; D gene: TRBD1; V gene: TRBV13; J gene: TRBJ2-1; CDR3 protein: CASRLGQDYYNEQFF; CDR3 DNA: TGTGCCAGCAGGCTTGGACAGGATTATTACAATGAGCAGTTCTTC
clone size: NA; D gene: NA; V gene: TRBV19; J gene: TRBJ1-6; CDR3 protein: CASRTGYNSPLHF; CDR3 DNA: TGTGCCAGTAGGACAGGCTATAATTCACCCCTCCACTTT
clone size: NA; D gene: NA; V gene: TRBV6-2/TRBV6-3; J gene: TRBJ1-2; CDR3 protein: CASSPDRMGAYGYTF; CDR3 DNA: TGTGCCAGCAGTCCGGATAGGATGGGGGCCTATGGCTACACCTTC
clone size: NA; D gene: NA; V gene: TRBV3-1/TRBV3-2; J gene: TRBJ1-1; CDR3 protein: CASSQEWVRGTEAFF; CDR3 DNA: TGTGCCAGCAGCCAAGAGTGGGTCAGGGGCACTGAAGCTTTCTTT
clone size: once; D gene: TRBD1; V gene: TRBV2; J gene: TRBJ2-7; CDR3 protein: CASITGTGRTYEQYF; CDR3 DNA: TGTGCCAGCATTACCGGGACAGGGAGAACCTACGAGCAGTACTTC
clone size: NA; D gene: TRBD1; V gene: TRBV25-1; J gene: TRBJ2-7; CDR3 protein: CASSEGAGGSFYEQYF; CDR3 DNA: TGTGCCAGCAGTGAAGGGGCAGGGGGCTCCTTCTACGAGCAGTACTTC
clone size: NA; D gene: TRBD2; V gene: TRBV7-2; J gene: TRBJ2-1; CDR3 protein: CASSFTSGYNEQFF; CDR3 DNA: TGTGCCAGCAGCTTTACTAGCGGGTACAATGAGCAGTTCTTC
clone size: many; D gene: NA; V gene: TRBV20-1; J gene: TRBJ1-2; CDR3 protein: CSAPGTLGYTF; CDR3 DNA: TGCAGTGCTCCAGGGACTCTTGGCTACACCTTC
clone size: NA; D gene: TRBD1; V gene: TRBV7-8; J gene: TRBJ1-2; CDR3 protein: CASSPYPMTGKGGYTF; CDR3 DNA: TGTGCCAGCAGCCCCTACCCAATGACAGGGAAGGGAGGCTACACCTTC
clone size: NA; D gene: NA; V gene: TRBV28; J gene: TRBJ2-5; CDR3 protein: CASSLSAQRRETQYF; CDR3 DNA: TGTGCCAGCAGCCTCTCCGCCCAGAGGAGGGAGACCCAGTACTTC
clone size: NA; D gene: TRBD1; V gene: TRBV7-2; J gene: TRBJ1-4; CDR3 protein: CASSTSGTAEKLFF; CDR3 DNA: TGTGCCAGCAGTACTTCCGGGACAGCTGAAAAACTGTTTTTT
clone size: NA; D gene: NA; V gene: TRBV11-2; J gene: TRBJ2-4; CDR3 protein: CASTGSLAKNIQYF; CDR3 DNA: TGTGCCAGCACGGGGAGCCTAGCCAAAAACATTCAGTACTTC
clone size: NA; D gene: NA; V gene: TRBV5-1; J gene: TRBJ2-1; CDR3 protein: CASSFDRPKPTHTHNEQFF; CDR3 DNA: TGCGCCAGCAGCTTCGACAGGCCAAAGCCCACACACACACACAATGAGCAGTTCTTC
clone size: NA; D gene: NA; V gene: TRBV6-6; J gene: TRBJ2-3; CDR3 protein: CASTLQRGTDTQYF; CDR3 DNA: TGTGCCAGCACTCTTCAGCGGGGCACAGATACGCAGTATTTT
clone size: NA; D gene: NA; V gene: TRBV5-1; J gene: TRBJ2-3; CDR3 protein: CASSLSGVSTDTQYF; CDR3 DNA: TGCGCCAGCAGCTTGTCGGGGGTGAGCACAGATACGCAGTATTTT